The 27 T cell receptor beta chains in this list originate from one sample, sequenced in a study of CD8 T cells in ankylosing spondylitis. Study observations and caveats: What appeared characteristic of ankylosing spondylitis blood was a TCR beta motif of fewer than ten highly homologous variants.

These TCRs' antigens remain unknown. Using its own MiXCR run on the 5' RACE reads, TCRdb lists one record per CDR3 protein. Of hundreds of thousands of distinct CDR3 sequences detected, 10% to 15% appear once; the ten largest clones hold 0.51%. Sequences were obtained from blood, either unsorted or a sorted T cell fraction (not recorded which). The receptors originated from a male donor with ankylosing spondylitis.

This clonotype was recorded many times. J is TRBJ1-2 and V is TRBV14; 7 bases fit TRBD1. J gave up 4 bases and V 5 bases, and 10 bases lay outside the gene matches. This CDR3 has 15 residues. CDR1 and CDR2 (germline): SGHDN, FVKESK. CDR3 DNA sequence: TGTGCCAGCAGCGCAAGGACAGGACTTTCCTATGGCTACACCTTC. Protein product: CASSARTGLSYGYTF.

The rearrangement links TRBV5-1 to TRBJ2-1, with 7 bases identical to TRBD2. Germline V CDR1 and CDR2: SGHRS, YFSETQ. V was pared by 4 bases and J by 3 bases, with 13 bases of the junction left unmatched. The length of the CDR3 is 17 residues. The CDR3 sequence is CASSPNRGGGYYNEQFF. The CDR3 DNA sequence: TGCGCCAGCAGCCCAAACCGGGGCGGGGGTTACTACAATGAGCAGTTCTTC.

V and J are TRBV20-1 and TRBJ2-1; D uncertain. In germline, CDR1 is DFQATT, CDR2 SNEGSKA (reference sequence). With 6 bases removed from V and 8 bases from J, the gap between germline ends came to 11 bases. The CDR3 spans 11 residues. CDR3 region: CSATSGYEQFF. The CDR3 nucleotides read TGCAGTGCCACCTCAGGCTATGAGCAGTTCTTC.

V usage is TRBV20-1 and J usage is TRBJ2-1; the match to TRBD2 covers 7 bases. Looked up from germline, CDR1 is DFQATT and CDR2 is SNEGSKA (reference sequence). The CDR3 loop spans 12 amino acids. Trimming cost V 6 bases and J 7 bases; bases outside gene matches: 6. This CDR3 is CSAGGSRNEQFF. The CDR3 DNA reads TGCAGTGCGGGGGGGTCGCGGAATGAGCAGTTCTTC.

The chain couples TRBV20-1 to TRBJ2-3, with TRBD2 matching over 7 bases. From germline, CDR1 is DFQATT and CDR2 SNEGSKA (reference sequence). This CDR3 is 12 amino acids long. CDR3 in amino acids: CSLAVLTDTQYF. The CDR3 region has the DNA TGCAGCCTAGCGGTTCTCACAGATACGCAGTATTTT.

In its sample, this clonotype was seen many times. The rearrangement joins TRBV10-2 to TRBJ1-5; D unresolved. The germline V gene encodes CDR1 WSHSY and CDR2 SAAADI. This CDR3 is built from 13 residues. The ends were cut back, 3 bases at V and 6 bases at J, with 9 bases in the middle. The DNA of the CDR3 is TGCGCCAGCAGTGACAGTCGTAGTCAGCCCCAGCATTTT. Amino acid sequence: CASSDSRSQPQHF.

CDR3 region: CASSRTRVSNQPQHF. The DNA of the CDR3 is TGTGCCAGCTCCCGGACCAGGGTAAGCAATCAGCCCCAGCATTTT. The chain recombines TRBV18 with TRBJ1-5, with a weak D call TRBD1 (5 bases). The CDR3 loop spans 15 amino acids. Trimming stripped 6 bases from V and 1 base from J, with 13 bases between. Germline CDR1 reads KGHSH; CDR2 reads LQKENI.

The table lists this clonotype with a few counts. V usage is TRBV7-9 and J usage is TRBJ2-5, with 7 bases lining up with TRBD1. Germline CDR1 and CDR2: SEHNR and FQNEAQ (reference sequence). The CDR3 is 15 amino acids. V shed 4 bases, J shed 2 bases, and the junction held 7 bases outside the gene matches. In DNA, the CDR3 is TGTGCCAGCAGCTCTACAGGGGAGCGGCAAGAGACCCAGTACTTC. Amino acids: CASSSTGERQETQYF. Using reference TRBV7-9 and TRBJ2-5 for the parts outside the CDR3, the full variable domain is DTGVSQNPRHKITKRGQNVTFRCDPISEHNRLYWYRQTLGQGPEFLTYFQNEAQLEKSRLLSDRFSAERPKGSFSTLEIQRTEQGDSAMYLCASSSTGERQETQYFGPGTRLLVL.

The J gene is TRBJ1-5, the V gene TRBV5-6; a weak D match, TRBD1 (5 bases). CDR1 SGHDT and CDR2 YYEEEE come from the germline V gene. The length of the CDR3 is 15 residues. Trimming pared 5 bases from V and 9 bases from J, leaving 21 bases between. This chain's CDR3 is CASSRSWGKEWPQHF. CDR3 bases: TGTGCCAGCAGTCGTTCTTGGGGGAAGGAGTGGCCCCAGCATTTT.

About this clonotype: Since a much larger clone is just one base distant, this may be a read error. The V call is TRBV7-3, the J call TRBJ1-6; the match to TRBD1 covers 11 bases. The CDR3 has 15 amino acids. Looked up from germline, CDR1 is SGHTA and CDR2 is FQGTGA. The CDR3 sequence: CAGSFGTGGYSPLHF. CDR3 in DNA: TGTGCCGGCAGCTTTGGGACAGGGGGATATTCACCCCTCCACTTT.

There are many counts of this clonotype. V gene TRBV27 combines with J gene TRBJ1-5; 8 nucleotides line up with TRBD1. The CDR3 totals 15 residues. Germline values: CDR1 MNHEY, CDR2 SMNVEV (reference sequence). Germline trimming cut 1 base from V and 2 bases from J; bases unmatched to any gene: 1. The CDR3 DNA is TGTGCCAGCAGTTTATGGGGACAGGGCAATCAGCCCCAGCATTTT. It yields the protein CASSLWGQGNQPQHF.

This clonotype has a count of ten or more. This rearrangement joins TRBV5-1 to TRBJ1-1, with D perhaps matching TRBD1 (6 bases). Per the germline V gene, CDR1 is SGHRS and CDR2 is YFSETQ. V was shortened by 0 bases and J by 1 base, with 7 bases between the two germline ends. This CDR3 region has 14 residues. In DNA form, the CDR3 reads TGCGCCAGCAGCTTGGTCAGGGGGAACACTGAAGCTTTCTTT. This encodes CASSLVRGNTEAFF.

This clonotype turned up a few times. This chain joins TRBV20-1 and TRBJ2-4; 9 nucleotides agree with TRBD2. Germline values: CDR1 DFQATT, CDR2 SNEGSKA (reference sequence). The CDR3 contains 15 residues. Trimming at V came to 0 bases and at J to 9 bases, leaving 9 bases not matched to a gene. The CDR3 DNA follows: TGCAGTGCTAGAGATAGGCGACTAGCGGATGGCATTCAGTACTTC. Amino acid sequence: CSARDRRLADGIQYF.

This clonotype was counted many times. The rearrangement joins TRBV29-1 to TRBJ2-5; D is ambiguous. The CDR3 has 13 amino acids. V was clipped by 6 bases and J by 7 bases, with 18 bases between them. The V gene's germline CDR1 is SQVTM and CDR2 ANQGSEA. CDR3 DNA: TGCAGCGTCGACTCAAGTGGTCGGAGGACCCAGTACTTC. This sequence encodes CSVDSSGRRTQYF.

This clonotype was seen a few times. Here the CDR3 reads CSARVWGKGTYEQYF. The DNA of the CDR3 is TGCAGTGCTAGAGTTTGGGGAAAGGGGACCTACGAGCAGTACTTC. V is TRBV20-1 and J is TRBJ2-7; D is possibly TRBD1 (5 bases). Deletions cut 1 base from V and 2 bases from J, with 15 bases between. Germline CDR1 and CDR2: DFQATT and SNEGSKA (reference sequence). The CDR3 contains 15 residues.

This clonotype has more than one count but fewer than ten. This chain joins TRBV24-1 and TRBJ2-2, with 9 bases fitting TRBD1. Germline V gives CDR1 KGHDR, CDR2 SFDVKD. The CDR3 consists of 16 residues. Unmatched junction bases numbered 10, after V lost 6 bases and J lost 6 bases. CDR3: CATSQSRTGGSGELFF. CDR3 DNA sequence: TGTGCCACCAGTCAATCCCGTACAGGGGGCTCCGGGGAGCTGTTTTTT.

In its sample, this clonotype was seen once. A read error is possible here, since a much larger clone lies one base away. V and J are TRBV29-1 and TRBJ2-7, with D possibly being TRBD1 or TRBD2 (5 bases each). Germline V gene data show CDR1 as SQVTM and CDR2 as ANQGSEA. The CDR3 runs 14 residues. CDR3 nucleotide sequence: TGCAGCGTTGTGTTGGGACGGGGCTCCTCCGAGCAGTACTTC. This codes for CSVVLGRGSSEQYF.

This clonotype was seen many times. The DNA of the CDR3 is TGTGCCAGCAGTTCCCAGGGGGGTAATTCACCCCTCCACTTT. Protein product: CASSSQGGNSPLHF. The chain couples TRBV12-3 or TRBV12-4 to TRBJ1-6; 7 nucleotides agree with TRBD1. J was trimmed by 6 bases and V by 4 bases; bases with no gene match: 3. The CDR3 has 14 amino acids.

This clonotype was counted many times. The chain employs TRBV18 and TRBJ1-5, with D hard to call. The CDR3 consists of 13 residues. V was clipped by 1 base and J by 5 bases, with 6 bases between them. Germline-derived CDR1 and CDR2 are KGHSH and LQKENI. The CDR3 nucleotides read TGTGCCAGCTCACCACGGGATGATCAGCCCCAGCATTTT. Its protein product is CASSPRDDQPQHF.

This clonotype turned up a few times. V is TRBV6-5 and J is TRBJ1-4; the D gene is possibly TRBD1 (5 bases). The CDR3 length is 16 residues. Germline V gene sequence: CDR1 MNHEY, CDR2 SVGAGI. Trimming left V 2 bases short and J 1 base short, with 11 bases between. As DNA, the CDR3 is TGTGCCAGCAGTTACGACAGTTACCTAACTAATGAAAAACTGTTTTTT. This encodes CASSYDSYLTNEKLFF.

The V call is TRBV28, the J call TRBJ1-2, with 8 nucleotides matching TRBD1. CDR1 is MDHEN and CDR2 is SYDVKM in the germline V gene. V lost 5 bases and J lost 8; bases outside the gene matches: 13. The CDR3 has 15 amino acids. CDR3 residues: CASSDWTGIPWGYTF. The CDR3 coding sequence is TGTGCCAGCAGTGATTGGACAGGGATACCGTGGGGCTACACCTTC.

The chain combines TRBV30 with TRBJ1-2, with TRBD1 matching over 7 bases. The trim removed 0 bases at V and 5 bases at J, leaving 3 bases unmatched. The germline V gene has CDR1 GTSNPN and CDR2 SVGIG (reference sequence). CDR3 length: 13 amino acids. The CDR3 spells CAWSVMTGYGYTF. Written as DNA, the CDR3 is TGTGCCTGGAGTGTCATGACAGGGTATGGCTACACCTTC.

This clonotype was counted at least ten times. The V gene is TRBV7-2, the J gene TRBJ1-2; D might be TRBD1 (5 bases). Trimming pared 0 bases from V and 3 bases from J, leaving 8 bases between. CDR1 SGHTA and CDR2 FQGNSA come from the germline V gene. This CDR3 is built from 14 residues. The CDR3 DNA is TGTGCCAGCAGCTTAGCCCAGGGCTACTATGGCTACACCTTC. Its translation is CASSLAQGYYGYTF.

Only a few counts were recorded for this clonotype. The rearrangement uses TRBV4-2 and TRBJ2-5; D not resolved. The CDR3 is 14 amino acids. The V gene's germline CDR1 is LGHNA and CDR2 YNFKEQ. Trimming stripped 0 bases from V and 7 bases from J, with 12 bases between. The CDR3 sequence is CASSQDRTGPTQYF. The CDR3 nucleotides are TGTGCCAGCAGCCAAGACCGCACGGGCCCGACCCAGTACTTC.

This chain uses TRBV7-9 with TRBJ2-3; TRBD1 is a possible D gene (6 bases). The CDR3 sequence is 12 residues long. Deletions cut 4 bases from V and 7 bases from J, with 9 bases between. Germline V gene data show CDR1 as SEHNR and CDR2 as FQNEAQ (reference sequence). The CDR3 DNA reads as TGTGCCAGCAGCTCACAGGGCCATACGCAGTATTTT. Translating it yields CASSSQGHTQYF.

This clonotype was detected ten times or more. The chain is built from TRBV5-5 and TRBJ1-1; D is ambiguous. The V end lost 2 bases, the J end lost 1 base, and 6 bases lay between the germline ends. The V gene's germline CDR1 is SGHKS and CDR2 YYEKEE (reference sequence). CDR3 size: 13 residues. CDR3 in DNA: TGTGCCAGCAGCTTCTACAAGAACACTGAAGCTTTCTTT. This gives the protein CASSFYKNTEAFF.

A few counts support this clonotype. This chain connects TRBV4-1 to TRBJ2-2; tentative D call: TRBD1 (5 bases). The V end lost 2 bases, the J end lost 7 bases, and 14 bases lay between the germline ends. The CDR3 is 15 residues long. Germline CDR1 and CDR2: MGHRA and YSYEKL. CDR3: CASSQRPGKLGELFF. The CDR3 DNA sequence: TGCGCCAGCAGCCAAAGGCCAGGGAAACTCGGGGAGCTGTTTTTT.